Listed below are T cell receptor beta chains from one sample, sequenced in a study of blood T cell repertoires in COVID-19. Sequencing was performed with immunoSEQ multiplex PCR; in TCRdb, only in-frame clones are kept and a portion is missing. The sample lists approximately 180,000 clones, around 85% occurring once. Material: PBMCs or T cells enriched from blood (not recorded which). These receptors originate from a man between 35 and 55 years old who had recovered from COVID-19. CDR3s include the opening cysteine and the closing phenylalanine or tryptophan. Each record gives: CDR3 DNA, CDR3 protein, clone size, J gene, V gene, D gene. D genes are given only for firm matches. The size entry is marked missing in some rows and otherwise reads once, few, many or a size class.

cdr3_nt: TGTGCCAGCAGCTTGGACAGTAACTATGGCTACACCTTC; cdr3_aa: CASSLDSNYGYTF; clone_size: NA; j_call: TRBJ1-2; v_call: TRBV5-4; d_call: NA
cdr3_nt: TGTGCCACCAGCCGGGGGCAGGGGGTCAATGAGCAGTTCTTC; cdr3_aa: CATSRGQGVNEQFF; clone_size: NA; j_call: TRBJ2-1; v_call: TRBV24-1; d_call: NA
cdr3_nt: TGCAGCGTTGGGAGGGACGGAGCAAACACTGAAGCTTTCTTT; cdr3_aa: CSVGRDGANTEAFF; clone_size: NA; j_call: TRBJ1-1; v_call: TRBV29-1; d_call: NA
cdr3_nt: TGCGCCAGCAGCTTGGCTACAGGGGCGGACTATGGCTACACCTTC; cdr3_aa: CASSLATGADYGYTF; clone_size: few; j_call: TRBJ1-2; v_call: TRBV5-1; d_call: TRBD1
cdr3_nt: TGTGCCAGCAGCTTAGGAGGTCAGTACGAGCAGTACTTC; cdr3_aa: CASSLGGQYEQYF; clone_size: NA; j_call: TRBJ2-7; v_call: TRBV7-2; d_call: NA
cdr3_nt: TGTGCCAGCAGCTTGGACGCAGATGGCTACACCTTC; cdr3_aa: CASSLDADGYTF; clone_size: few; j_call: TRBJ1-2; v_call: TRBV5-8; d_call: NA
cdr3_nt: TGTGCCTGGAGCGGGGGGAGGGTGCGCACCGGGGAGCTGTTTTTT; cdr3_aa: CAWSGGRVRTGELFF; clone_size: few; j_call: TRBJ2-2; v_call: TRBV30; d_call: TRBD2
cdr3_nt: TGTGCCAGCAGAGGACAGGGGTGGGACGAAAAACTGTTTTTT; cdr3_aa: CASRGQGWDEKLFF; clone_size: once; j_call: TRBJ1-4; v_call: TRBV6-5; d_call: TRBD1
cdr3_nt: TGTGCCTGGTCCCCCGAGGTTCTCGCCAACTATGGCTACACCTTC; cdr3_aa: CAWSPEVLANYGYTF; clone_size: NA; j_call: TRBJ1-2; v_call: TRBV30; d_call: NA
cdr3_nt: TGTGCCAGCAGCCTGCGTAGGACTTCCAACACAGATACGCAGTATTTT; cdr3_aa: CASSLRRTSNTDTQYF; clone_size: NA; j_call: TRBJ2-3; v_call: TRBV3-1/TRBV3-2; d_call: NA
cdr3_nt: TGTGCCAGCAGTCCCGGGACTGGCTCTTTTGGGCAGTTCTTC; cdr3_aa: CASSPGTGSFGQFF; clone_size: many; j_call: TRBJ2-1; v_call: TRBV2; d_call: NA
cdr3_nt: TGTGCCAGCAGCTTAGTGGGGGCGGTCAATCAGCCCCAGCATTTT; cdr3_aa: CASSLVGAVNQPQHF; clone_size: NA; j_call: TRBJ1-5; v_call: TRBV5-6; d_call: NA
cdr3_nt: TGCGCCAGCAGGTCCGTCGACACTGAAGCTTTCTTT; cdr3_aa: CASRSVDTEAFF; clone_size: NA; j_call: TRBJ1-1; v_call: TRBV5-1; d_call: NA
cdr3_nt: TGTGCCAGTAGTATAGAGGCCTTTGGTACTGAAGCTTTCTTT; cdr3_aa: CASSIEAFGTEAFF; clone_size: NA; j_call: TRBJ1-1; v_call: TRBV19; d_call: NA
cdr3_nt: TGTGCCAGCAGGCCTTCGGGGGATTCACCCCTCCACTTT; cdr3_aa: CASRPSGDSPLHF; clone_size: NA; j_call: TRBJ1-6; v_call: TRBV2; d_call: NA
cdr3_nt: TGTGCCAGCAGCCCCGGGACAGGGAGCTCCTACGAGCAGTACTTC; cdr3_aa: CASSPGTGSSYEQYF; clone_size: NA; j_call: TRBJ2-7; v_call: TRBV5-6; d_call: TRBD1
cdr3_nt: TGTGCCAGCAGCCCCAGGGGGCGACAGGATTATGGCTACACCTTC; cdr3_aa: CASSPRGRQDYGYTF; clone_size: NA; j_call: TRBJ1-2; v_call: TRBV7-6; d_call: TRBD1
cdr3_nt: TGTGCCAGTAGTATAACAGGGGGTGGCGAAAAACTGTTTTTT; cdr3_aa: CASSITGGGEKLFF; clone_size: NA; j_call: TRBJ1-4; v_call: TRBV19; d_call: TRBD1
cdr3_nt: TGTGCCAGCAGCTTGCGTGAGACCCAGTACTTC; cdr3_aa: CASSLRETQYF; clone_size: many; j_call: TRBJ2-5; v_call: TRBV5-4; d_call: NA
cdr3_nt: TGTGCCAGTAAGGAGAGCTATCGGGACAATCAGCCCCAGCATTTT; cdr3_aa: CASKESYRDNQPQHF; clone_size: NA; j_call: TRBJ1-5; v_call: TRBV19; d_call: NA
cdr3_nt: TGCGCCAGCAGCTACCGACAGGACAATGAGCAGTTCTTC; cdr3_aa: CASSYRQDNEQFF; clone_size: few; j_call: TRBJ2-1; v_call: TRBV5-1; d_call: NA
cdr3_nt: TGTGCCAGCAAAGTCGGGGGGCCCCAAGAGACCCAGTACTTC; cdr3_aa: CASKVGGPQETQYF; clone_size: NA; j_call: TRBJ2-5; v_call: TRBV2; d_call: NA
cdr3_nt: TGTGCCGGACAGGGGAGAGGGAACTATGGCTACACCTTC; cdr3_aa: CAGQGRGNYGYTF; clone_size: NA; j_call: TRBJ1-2; v_call: TRBV30; d_call: TRBD1
cdr3_nt: TGTGCCAGCAGCTTAGCGGTGCAGGGCAATTCACCCCTCCACTTT; cdr3_aa: CASSLAVQGNSPLHF; clone_size: NA; j_call: TRBJ1-6; v_call: TRBV11-2; d_call: NA
cdr3_nt: TGCGCCAGCAGCCCCGGGACAGGGGGGACCTACGGGCACAATGAGCAGTTCTTC; cdr3_aa: CASSPGTGGTYGHNEQFF; clone_size: NA; j_call: TRBJ2-1; v_call: TRBV5-1; d_call: TRBD1
cdr3_nt: TGTGCCTGGAGTTCTTTCCGGGACAGGGGGCAAGGGGCTGAAGCTTTCTTT; cdr3_aa: CAWSSFRDRGQGAEAFF; clone_size: NA; j_call: TRBJ1-1; v_call: TRBV30; d_call: TRBD1
cdr3_nt: TGTGCCAGTACCAAAGGACTAGCGGGAGCTCAATACAATGAGCAGTTCTTC; cdr3_aa: CASTKGLAGAQYNEQFF; clone_size: NA; j_call: TRBJ2-1; v_call: TRBV19; d_call: TRBD2
cdr3_nt: TGTGCCAGCAGTCGACCCGGCCGGGGGGGCTACACCTTC; cdr3_aa: CASSRPGRGGYTF; clone_size: NA; j_call: TRBJ1-2; v_call: TRBV27; d_call: NA
cdr3_nt: TGTGCCAGCAGCCAAGTGGAGGATGGCTACACCTTC; cdr3_aa: CASSQVEDGYTF; clone_size: NA; j_call: TRBJ1-2; v_call: TRBV3-1/TRBV3-2; d_call: NA
cdr3_nt: TGTGCCAGCAGTCCCCCCGGGGGGGCTTATGAGCAGTTCTTC; cdr3_aa: CASSPPGGAYEQFF; clone_size: NA; j_call: TRBJ2-1; v_call: TRBV6-5; d_call: TRBD2
cdr3_nt: TGCAGCGTACAGGGGGCTTACACTGAAGCTTTCTTT; cdr3_aa: CSVQGAYTEAFF; clone_size: NA; j_call: TRBJ1-1; v_call: TRBV29-1; d_call: TRBD1
cdr3_nt: TGTGCCACCAGTTACACAGATACGCAGTATTTT; cdr3_aa: CATSYTDTQYF; clone_size: NA; j_call: TRBJ2-3; v_call: TRBV24-1; d_call: NA
cdr3_nt: TGTGCCAGCAGTTTACCTAGCGGGCGGCCAGCAGATACGCAGTATTTT; cdr3_aa: CASSLPSGRPADTQYF; clone_size: NA; j_call: TRBJ2-3; v_call: TRBV28; d_call: TRBD2
cdr3_nt: TGTGCCAGCACCCCAGGACAGGGCACTGAAGCTTTCTTT; cdr3_aa: CASTPGQGTEAFF; clone_size: NA; j_call: TRBJ1-1; v_call: TRBV9; d_call: TRBD1
cdr3_nt: TGTGCCAGCAGTTTGGACAGGGGCGGTAATAGCAATCAGCCCCAGCATTTT; cdr3_aa: CASSLDRGGNSNQPQHF; clone_size: NA; j_call: TRBJ1-5; v_call: TRBV28; d_call: TRBD1
cdr3_nt: TGTGCCAGTACCTCGGGGGAGGCTAGCAATCAGCCCCAGCATTTT; cdr3_aa: CASTSGEASNQPQHF; clone_size: NA; j_call: TRBJ1-5; v_call: TRBV19; d_call: NA